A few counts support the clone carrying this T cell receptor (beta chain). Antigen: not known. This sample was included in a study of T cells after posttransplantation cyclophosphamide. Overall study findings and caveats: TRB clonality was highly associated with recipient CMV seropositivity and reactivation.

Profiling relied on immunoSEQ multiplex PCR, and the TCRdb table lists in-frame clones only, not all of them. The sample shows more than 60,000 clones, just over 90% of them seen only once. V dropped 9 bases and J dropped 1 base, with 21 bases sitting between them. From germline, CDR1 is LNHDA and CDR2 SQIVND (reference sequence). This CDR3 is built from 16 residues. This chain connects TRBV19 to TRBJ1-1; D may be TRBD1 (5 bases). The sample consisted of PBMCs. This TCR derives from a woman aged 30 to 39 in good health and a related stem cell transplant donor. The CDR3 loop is CASTNVGRGRNTEAFF. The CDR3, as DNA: TGTGCCAGCACTAATGTGGGAAGGGGTCGGAACACTGAAGCTTTCTTT.